These 18 T cell receptor beta chains share one sample of origin, sequenced in a study of blood T cells in healthy people across ages. A second PCR, run for about 7 to 11 cycles, used a sample-barcoded 5' primer plus a J-beta primer mix. TCRdb re-called the 5' RACE reads through MiXCR, storing one row per CDR3 protein. Counted here are about 1.6 million distinct CDR3 sequences, around 36% occurring once; the ten biggest clones make up around 11%. Sequencing used blood. These receptors were taken from a woman younger than 45 in good health.

The V call is TRBV13, the J call TRBJ1-2; D is uncertain. The length of the CDR3 is 13 residues. Germline V gives CDR1 PRHDT, CDR2 FYEKMQ (reference sequence). The V end lost 5 bases, the J end lost 2 bases, and 9 bases lay between the germline ends. The CDR3 protein is CASSIRGNYGYTF. The CDR3 nucleotides read TGTGCCAGCAGCATTCGAGGAAACTATGGCTACACCTTC.

J is TRBJ1-4 and V is TRBV27; D gene unclear. V lost 4 bases, J lost 7 bases, and 10 bases lay in between. This CDR3 has 13 amino acids. Germline V lookup: CDR1 MNHEY, CDR2 SMNVEV (reference sequence). The chain's CDR3 is CASSSYSGEKLFF. The CDR3, as DNA: TGTGCCAGCAGTTCCTATTCCGGTGAAAAACTGTTTTTT.

J is TRBJ2-3 and V is TRBV6-5; D is unresolved. The length of the CDR3 is 13 residues. V was pared by 3 bases and J by 4 bases, with 8 bases between. Germline V CDR1 and CDR2: MNHEY, SVGAGI. The CDR3 region has the DNA TGTGCCAGCAGTTATACGACGGCAGATACGCAGTATTTT. The encoded protein is CASSYTTADTQYF.

The chain employs TRBV4-2 and TRBJ2-1, with TRBD2 identical over 9 bases. The CDR3 spans 16 residues. Germline CDR1 is LGHNA and CDR2 is YNFKEQ. V shed 4 bases, J shed 8 bases, and the junction held 12 bases outside the gene matches. CDR3 loop: CASSPVRTSVEHEQFF. Here the CDR3 DNA reads TGTGCCAGCAGCCCTGTCCGGACTAGCGTGGAACATGAGCAGTTCTTC.

This clonotype has just a few counts. V and J are TRBV6-5 and TRBJ1-2; 8 bases are a match to TRBD1. J was trimmed by 2 bases and V by 0 bases; bases with no gene match: 2. CDR3 length equals 15 residues. Germline assignment: CDR1 MNHEY and CDR2 SVGAGI. Here the CDR3 DNA reads TGTGCCAGCAGTTACTCGAGGACAGGGAACTATGGCTACACCTTC. It specifies CASSYSRTGNYGYTF.

DNA for the CDR3: TGTGCCAGCAGCTCCGGACAGGCCCTAAGGAGTGAGCAGTTCTTC. Its translation: CASSSGQALRSEQFF. The V call is TRBV12-3 or TRBV12-4, the J call TRBJ2-1; 7 bases match TRBD1. CDR3 size: 15 residues. The ends lost 6 bases at V and 9 bases at J; junction bases unmatched: 14.

This clonotype turned up a few times. The V and J genes are TRBV27 and TRBJ1-1; tentative D call: TRBD1 (5 bases). This CDR3 contains 13 residues. Looked up from germline, CDR1 is MNHEY and CDR2 is SMNVEV (reference sequence). The V and J ends lost 6 bases and 10 bases respectively, with 18 bases between them. This chain's CDR3 is CASSHLGGVGAFF. The DNA of the CDR3 is TGTGCCAGCAGCCACCTAGGAGGGGTAGGAGCTTTCTTT.

This clonotype was counted a few times. This chain joins TRBV2 and TRBJ2-1; 10 bases fit TRBD2. Unmatched junction bases numbered 9, after V lost 6 bases and J lost 4 bases. Per germline, CDR1 SNHLY and CDR2 FYNNEI. This CDR3 is built from 16 residues. CDR3 bases: TGTGCCAGCAGCGGGGGTACTAGCGGGGATTACAATGAGCAGTTCTTC. It encodes CASSGGTSGDYNEQFF. Complete variable domain (other parts from reference TRBV2 and TRBJ2-1): EPEVTQTPSHQVTQMGQEVILRCVPISNHLYFYWYRQILGQKVEFLVSFYNNEISEKSEIFDDQFSVERPDGSNFTLKIRSTKLEDSAMYFCASSGGTSGDYNEQFFGPGTRLTVL.

The J gene is TRBJ2-1, the V gene TRBV27; 8 bases are a match to TRBD2. Germline V gene sequence: CDR1 MNHEY, CDR2 SMNVEV (reference sequence). The V and J ends lost 11 bases and 0 bases, in that order; junction bases with no gene match: 12. This CDR3 contains 16 residues. CDR3 bases: TGTGCCCTAACCTGTAAGAGCGGGAGCTCCTACAATGAGCAGTTCTTC. As protein: CALTCKSGSSYNEQFF.

Worth noting for this clonotype: Germline is not matched at one junction end, which may reflect a read error. The V and J genes are TRBV7-2 and TRBJ1-2; 7 nucleotides align to TRBD1. This CDR3 has 15 amino acids. The germline gives CDR1 SGHTA, CDR2 FQGNSA. CDR3 bases: TGTGCCAACAGCTTACGGGACAGAAAGGACTATGGCTACACCTTC. This codes for CANSLRDRKDYGYTF.

This clonotype was observed a few times. The gene calls are TRBV20-1 and TRBJ2-7; unclear D gene. V was shortened by 0 bases and J by 2 bases, with 11 bases between the two germline ends. This CDR3 is 14 amino acids long. The germline V gene encodes CDR1 DFQATT and CDR2 SNEGSKA (reference sequence). This CDR3 reads CSARDWGNPYEQYF. CDR3 nucleotide sequence: TGCAGTGCTAGAGATTGGGGTAATCCCTACGAGCAGTACTTC.

This clonotype was counted only a few times. J is TRBJ1-2 and V is TRBV5-1; D is undetermined. This CDR3 contains 14 residues. Between the trimmed V and J ends, which lost 3 bases and 7 bases, there was a span of 16 bases. Germline V gene lookup returns CDR1 SGHRS and CDR2 YFSETQ. The CDR3 DNA follows: TGCGCCAGCAGCTCATCGATCGGGGTCGGTGGCTACACCTTC. Its translation: CASSSSIGVGGYTF.

This clonotype was seen a handful of times. The rearrangement joins TRBV15 to TRBJ2-7, with a possible D match to TRBD2 (5 bases). The V end was cut by 4 bases, the J end by 5 bases, with 15 bases between. The CDR3 consists of 14 residues. Looked up from germline, CDR1 is LNHNV and CDR2 is YYDKDF (reference sequence). The CDR3 sequence: CATSILWGVDEQYF. In DNA form, the CDR3 reads TGTGCCACCAGCATACTATGGGGAGTAGACGAGCAGTACTTC.

In this sample, this clonotype turned up a few times. This chain uses TRBV7-3 with TRBJ2-3; TRBD2 aligns across 8 bases. The CDR3 consists of 17 residues. CDR1 SGHTA and CDR2 FQGTGA come from the germline V gene. The V and J ends lost 5 bases and 4 bases, in that order; junction bases with no gene match: 14. This chain's CDR3 is CASSPNYGGGTADTQYF. The CDR3 DNA is TGTGCCAGCAGCCCAAATTACGGGGGGGGGACGGCAGATACGCAGTATTTT.

V and J are TRBV3-1 and TRBJ2-1, with no clear D. Germline V CDR1 and CDR2: LGHDT, YNNKEL (reference sequence). V was clipped by 0 bases and J by 5 bases, with 8 bases between them. The CDR3 is made up of 14 amino acids. As DNA, the CDR3 is TGTGCCAGCAGCCAAGATGTGACCGACAATGAGCAGTTCTTC. This sequence encodes CASSQDVTDNEQFF.

J is TRBJ2-4 and V is TRBV7-9; D tentatively fits TRBD1 or TRBD2 (5 bases each). V lost 2 bases and J 1 base, leaving 12 bases between the germline ends. The CDR3 has 16 residues. The germline V gene encodes CDR1 SEHNR and CDR2 FQNEAQ (reference sequence). This CDR3 reads CASSLLGEGAKNIQYF. CDR3 nucleotide sequence: TGTGCCAGCAGCTTACTGGGGGAAGGGGCCAAAAACATTCAGTACTTC.

This chain uses TRBV10-3 with TRBJ1-2; tentatively, D is TRBD1 (5 bases). Germline V gives CDR1 ENHRY, CDR2 SYGVKD. This CDR3 spans 12 amino acids. Trimming took off 11 bases at V and 4 bases at J, with 14 bases between the two ends. CDR3 residues: CAANGGTYGYTF. CDR3 sequence (DNA): TGTGCCGCCAACGGGGGAACCTATGGCTACACCTTC.

CDR3 bases: TGCGCCAGCAGCCGGGGACTAGCGGGAGGTGGGTCCTACAATGAGCAGTTCTTC. This sequence encodes CASSRGLAGGGSYNEQFF. The chain is built from TRBV5-1 and TRBJ2-1, with 15 bases fitting TRBD2. Per germline, CDR1 SGHRS and CDR2 YFSETQ. The junction had 6 bases not matched to a gene; V was cut back by 4 bases and J by 1 base. The CDR3 extends over 18 amino acids.